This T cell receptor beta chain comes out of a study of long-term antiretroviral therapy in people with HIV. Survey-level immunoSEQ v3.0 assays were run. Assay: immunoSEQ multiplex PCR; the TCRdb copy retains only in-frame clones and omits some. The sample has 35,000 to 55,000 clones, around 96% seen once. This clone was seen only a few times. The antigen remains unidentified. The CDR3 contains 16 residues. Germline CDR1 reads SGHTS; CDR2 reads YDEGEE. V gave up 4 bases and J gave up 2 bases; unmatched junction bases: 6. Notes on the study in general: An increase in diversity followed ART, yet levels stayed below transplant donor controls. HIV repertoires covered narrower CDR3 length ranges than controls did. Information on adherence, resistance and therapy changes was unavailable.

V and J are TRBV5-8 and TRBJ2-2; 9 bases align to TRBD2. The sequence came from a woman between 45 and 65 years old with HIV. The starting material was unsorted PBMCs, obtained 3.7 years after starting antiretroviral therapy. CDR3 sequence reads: CASSRRLAANTGELFF. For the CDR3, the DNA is TGTGCCAGCAGCCGACGACTAGCGGCTAACACCGGGGAGCTGTTTTTT.